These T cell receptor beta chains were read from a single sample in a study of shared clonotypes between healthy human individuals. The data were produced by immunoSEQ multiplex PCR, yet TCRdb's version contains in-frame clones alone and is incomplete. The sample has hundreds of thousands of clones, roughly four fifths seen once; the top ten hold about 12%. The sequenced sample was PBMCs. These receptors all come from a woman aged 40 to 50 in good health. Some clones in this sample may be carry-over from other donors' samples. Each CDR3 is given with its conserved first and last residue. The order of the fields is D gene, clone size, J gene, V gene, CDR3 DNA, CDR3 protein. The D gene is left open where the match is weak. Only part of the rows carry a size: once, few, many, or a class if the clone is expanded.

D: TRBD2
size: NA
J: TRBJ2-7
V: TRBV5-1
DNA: TGCGCCAGCAGCTTGAATAGCGGGAGTACCTACGAGCAGTACTTC
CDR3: CASSLNSGSTYEQYF

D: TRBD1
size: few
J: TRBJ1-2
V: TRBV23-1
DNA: TGCGCCAGAGCGGGACAGGGCTTCGGCTACACCTTC
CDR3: CARAGQGFGYTF

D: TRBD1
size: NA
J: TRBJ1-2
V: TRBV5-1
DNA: TGCGCCAGCAGTCGGGACAGGAAAAGCGGGTTTGATGGCTACACCTTC
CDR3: CASSRDRKSGFDGYTF

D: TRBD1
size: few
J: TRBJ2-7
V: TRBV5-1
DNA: TGCGCCAGCAGCCTCGGACAGGGATACTACGAGCAGTACTTC
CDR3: CASSLGQGYYEQYF

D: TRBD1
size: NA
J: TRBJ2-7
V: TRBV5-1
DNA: TGCGCCAGCAGCAGCTCAGGGGGCTCCTACGAGCAGTACTTC
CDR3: CASSSSGGSYEQYF

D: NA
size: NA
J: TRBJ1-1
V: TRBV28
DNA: TGTGCCAGCATCGTAATGGGGGCGCCGGGCACTGAAGCTTTCTTT
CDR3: CASIVMGAPGTEAFF

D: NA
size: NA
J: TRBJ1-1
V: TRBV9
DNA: TGTGCCAGCAGCGTAAGACGGGATTCGACTGAAGCTTTCTTT
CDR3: CASSVRRDSTEAFF

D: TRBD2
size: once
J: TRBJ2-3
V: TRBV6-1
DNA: TGTGCCAGCAGCGAGTCGGGGAGGGAAGATACGCAGTATTTT
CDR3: CASSESGREDTQYF

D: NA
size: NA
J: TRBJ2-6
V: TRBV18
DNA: TGTGCCAGCTCACCTCCTTCGTTCACTGCTTACTCTGGGGCCAACGTCCTGACTTTC
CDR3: CASSPPSFTAYSGANVLTF

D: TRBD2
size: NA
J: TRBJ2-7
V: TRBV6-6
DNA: TGTGCCAGCTTACTAGCGGGAGTGGGCGAGCAGTACTTC
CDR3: CASLLAGVGEQYF

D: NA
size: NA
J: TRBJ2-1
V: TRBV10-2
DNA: TGCGCCAGCGAGGCACACGCGGAGCAGTTCTTC
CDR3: CASEAHAEQFF

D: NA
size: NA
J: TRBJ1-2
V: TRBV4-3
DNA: TGCGCCAGCAGCCAAGAGGGTCACGTCGGCTATGGCTACACCTTC
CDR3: CASSQEGHVGYGYTF

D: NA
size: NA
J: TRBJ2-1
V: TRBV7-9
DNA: TGTGCCAGCAGCCCCCCAGGATATGAGCAGTTCTTC
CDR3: CASSPPGYEQFF

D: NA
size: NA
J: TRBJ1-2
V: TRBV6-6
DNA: TGTGCCAGCAGTCCCCGGACACCCGGGGACTATGGCTACACCTTC
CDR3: CASSPRTPGDYGYTF

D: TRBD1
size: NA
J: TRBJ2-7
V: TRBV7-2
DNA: TGTGCCAGCAGCTTAGCGGTGGGAACAGGGGGACTGGGGCCCTACGAGCAGTACTTC
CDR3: CASSLAVGTGGLGPYEQYF

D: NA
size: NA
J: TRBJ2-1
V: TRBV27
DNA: TGTGCCAGCAGTTTCGCCGGGAGTGCTAATGAGCAGTTCTTC
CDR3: CASSFAGSANEQFF

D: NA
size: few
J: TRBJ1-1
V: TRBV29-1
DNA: TGCAGCGTTGACGGGATACAGGGCGAGAACACTGAAGCTTTCTTT
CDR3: CSVDGIQGENTEAFF

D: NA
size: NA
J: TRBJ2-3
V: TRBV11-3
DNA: TGTGCCAGCAGCTTAGACAGGGTGGCAGATACGCAGTATTTT
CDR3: CASSLDRVADTQYF

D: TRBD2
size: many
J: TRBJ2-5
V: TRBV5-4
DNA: TGTGCCAGCAGCTTGGATAGCGGGAACCAAGAGACCCAGTACTTC
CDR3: CASSLDSGNQETQYF